The table lists the clone carrying this T cell receptor (beta chain) with many counts. No antigen is known for it. The entry originates in a study of blood T cells in healthy people across ages. PCR was performed a second time for about 6 to 11 cycles using a sample-barcoded 5' primer and a J-beta primer mix. TCRdb analysed the 5' RACE reads with MiXCR anew, one entry per CDR3 protein. The table has approximately 810,000 distinct CDR3 sequences, roughly 26% seen once. Study outcomes and limitations: Shifts in expanded clonotypes may have been confounded by donor CMV status, which was unknown. Higher diversity and more naive CD4+ cells were features of long-lived donors, compared to aged donors.

The germline V gene has CDR1 MGHRA and CDR2 YSYEKL. The V gene lost 0 bases and the J gene lost 4 bases, with 15 bases spanning the gap. The CDR3 is 17 residues long. This clonotype originated in a woman over 75 in good health. The sequencing sample was made of blood. This chain joins TRBV4-1 and TRBJ2-2, with a possible D match to TRBD1 (6 bases). For the CDR3, the DNA is TGCGCCAGCAGCCAAGAGGTCCCGCAGGGGAGCACCGGGGAGCTGTTTTTT. Its translation is CASSQEVPQGSTGELFF.